This T cell receptor beta chain is from a study of identical twins. The V end was cut by 3 bases, the J end by 8 bases, with 10 bases between. The CDR3 has 13 amino acids. Germline CDR1 is LGHDT and CDR2 is YNNKEL (reference sequence). Template switching (which added a universal primer site) was used, and cDNA carried unique molecular identifiers. TCRdb re-analysed the 5' RACE reads in MiXCR, keeping a single row per CDR3 protein. The data contain 200,000 to 300,000 distinct CDR3 sequences, roughly 13% of them singletons. Separately, the same data were catalogued under a study of yellow fever vaccine responses in identical twins.

The sequenced sample was memory (CD45RO+) T cells sorted from blood. The TCR originated in a young woman in good health. V usage is TRBV3-1 and J usage is TRBJ1-4, with D possibly matching TRBD1 (5 bases). Written as DNA, the CDR3 is TGTGCCAGCAGCCAGGCCTGGGGGGAAAAACTGTTTTTT. This codes for CASSQAWGEKLFF.